This T cell receptor beta chain was captured in a study of vaccination and CD4 T cells after COVID-19. Overall study context: As a positive control, some control cultures were given a CEFX pool, while others were given an HIV-1 Nef pool or no peptide.

Sequencing of the DNA from cultured CD4+ T cells was carried out with the Oncomine TCR Beta short-read assay. TCRdb recomputed calls from the PCR reads with MiXCR, one row per CDR3 protein. The data show roughly 10,000 distinct CDR3 sequences, approximately 32% seen once. The CDR3 totals 16 residues. The germline CDR1 and CDR2 sequences are SGHTA and FQGNSA. The V end was cut by 4 bases, the J end by 1 base, with 13 bases between. This sample's treatment: roughly 10-day PBMC culture with coronavirus spike peptide pools or control peptides (ViraFEST assay). As to this clonotype: Its specificity is unknown.

The starting material was CD4+ T cells from blood, cultured in vitro, obtained after SARS-CoV-2 vaccination. The J gene is TRBJ2-2, the V gene TRBV7-2; a possible D gene is TRBD1 (5 bases). This sequence originates from a human donor who had recovered from COVID-19. The DNA for the CDR3 is TGTGCCAGCAGCTCCCAAGGGGCTCGGAACACCGGGGAGCTGTTTTTT. Its translation is CASSSQGARNTGELFF. The full variable domain, in which reference TRBV7-2 and TRBJ2-2 provide the parts outside the CDR3, is GAGVSQSPSNKVTEKGKDVELRCDPISGHTALYWYRQSLGQGLEFLIYFQGNSAPDKSGLPSDRFSAERTGGSVSTLTIQRTQQEDSAVYLCASSSQGARNTGELFFGEGSRLTVL.